Detailed here is one TCR beta chain. This clone showed up just a few times. Its antigen is still unknown. No qualities accompany the bases; no much larger clone lies one base away. The sample comes from a study of blood T cell repertoires in COVID-19 (TCRdb year 2020). For the wider study: Samples covering the acute and convalescent phases of COVID-19 were provided by collaborators in the United States, Italy and Spain. The prospective study material was composed of cDNA or gDNA derived from T cells, B-cell-depleted T cells, or PBMCs. Subjects who had been exposed to COVID-19, were actively infected with it, or had recovered from it provided the deeply sampled blood TCRbeta repertoires that made up the dataset. The repertoires were made available in a free public database intended to serve as a resource for research on the immune response to SARS-CoV-2. Samples were obtained from the ongoing ImmuneRACE study (first 160 participants) and from 1,254 subjects provided by 6 global collaborators. A de-identified subject ID, COVID-19 status, age in years and sex were almost always included in the sample metadata. Where HLA class I and class II types were available, the types were taken from metadata supplied by the sample provider, not from assay-based typing. What the authors observed across the whole study: How much clinical and demographic metadata was included differed by source and by participant, and the metadata was provided uncurated.

The collaborating institutions used their own protocols to collect whole blood in K2EDTA tubes. For TCRbeta analysis, collaborators shipped samples as frozen whole blood, isolated PBMCs, or DNA extracted from either of those sample types. TCRbeta CDR3 regions were amplified from genomic DNA using the immunoSEQ Assay, a bias-controlled multiplex PCR. In the source study's methods: Nucleated cell counts per sample were estimated from amplification of reference gene primers within the assay. To quantify the absolute abundance of each unique TCRbeta CDR3 rearrangement, sequence reads were collapsed and filtered. For each sample, productive Simpson clonality was calculated by taking the square root of Simpson's diversity index across productive rearrangements. Here the immuneACCESS table is served through TCRdb, limited to in-frame sequences with V and J called. Missing clones are a known gap in these copies; in checked studies unresolved V genes cover under half, and the rest lacks a known reason. For V, J and clone size, that table is used; D and trimming come from the DNA. The sample contains approximately 75,000 clones, 75% to 85% of them found a single time. The biggest ten clones account for approximately 20% of the sample.

The germline V gene encodes CDR1 SGHRS and CDR2 YFSETQ. From cysteine to phenylalanine, the CDR3 is 14 amino acids long. Of all the DNA, just the CDR3 is kept, 42 bases in frame from base 1. The germline V and J ends show losses of 4 bases and 6 bases respectively, and no gene match explains 7 bases of the junction. The sequence derives from a woman between 50 and 59 years old with acute or convalescent COVID-19. The chain employs TRBV5-1 and TRBJ1-1; 9 of the junction bases match TRBD1. The sequenced material came from peripheral blood. CDR3 protein: CASSRGRQGAEAFF. DNA sequence: TGCGCCAGCAGCAGGGGAAGACAGGGGGCTGAAGCTTTCTTT.